This section outlines one TCR beta chain sequence together with its context. The antigen is unknown. V shed 3 bases and J shed 2 bases, with 9 bases lying between them. Per germline, CDR1 SGHDT and CDR2 YYEEEE. The CDR3 has 15 amino acids. The sample is drawn from a study of cytotoxic CD8 clonotypes in ibrutinib-treated CLL. The overall study: Patient counts were about twelve relapsed/refractory, roughly 15 treatment-naive and about 18 IGHV unmutated.

Method: immunoSEQ multiplex PCR; TCRdb's copy keeps in-frame clones and lacks some. The sample consists of 65,000 to 80,000 clones, approximately 87% of them appearing once. General observations from the study: Stable or contracted on treatment, public clonotypes were also uncommon.

This material consisted of PBMCs, taken after 24 months of ibrutinib treatment. The rearrangement links TRBV5-6 to TRBJ2-6; D may be TRBD1 (6 bases). The receptor comes from a human donor with chronic lymphocytic leukemia. Written as DNA, the CDR3 is TGTGCCAGCAGCTACAGGGATCCTGGGGCCAACGTCCTGACTTTC. Translated: CASSYRDPGANVLTF.